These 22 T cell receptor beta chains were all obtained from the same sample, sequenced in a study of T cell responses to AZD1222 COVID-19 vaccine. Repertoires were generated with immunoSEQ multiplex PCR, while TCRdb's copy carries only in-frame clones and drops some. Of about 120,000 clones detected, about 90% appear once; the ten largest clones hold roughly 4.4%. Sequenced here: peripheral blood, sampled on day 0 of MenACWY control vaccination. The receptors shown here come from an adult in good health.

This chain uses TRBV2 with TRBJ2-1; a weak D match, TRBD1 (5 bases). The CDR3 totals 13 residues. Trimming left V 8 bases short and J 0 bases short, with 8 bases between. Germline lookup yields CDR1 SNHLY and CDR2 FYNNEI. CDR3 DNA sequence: TGTGCCAGCGGGGCAAGCTCCTACAATGAGCAGTTCTTC. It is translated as CASGASSYNEQFF.

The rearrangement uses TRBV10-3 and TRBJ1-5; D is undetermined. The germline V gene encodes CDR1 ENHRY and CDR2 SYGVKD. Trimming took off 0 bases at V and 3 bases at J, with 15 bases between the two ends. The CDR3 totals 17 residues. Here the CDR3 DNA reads TGTGCCATCAGTGAGTCGAGCTTTGGCAGTCCCAATCAGCCCCAGCATTTT. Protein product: CAISESSFGSPNQPQHF.

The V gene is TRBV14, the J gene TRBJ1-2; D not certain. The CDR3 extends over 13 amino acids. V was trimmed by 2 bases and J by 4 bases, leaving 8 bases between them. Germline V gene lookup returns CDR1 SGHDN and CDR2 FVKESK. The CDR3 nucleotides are TGTGCCAGCAGCCAAAAAAAAAGCTATGGCTACACCTTC. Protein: CASSQKKSYGYTF. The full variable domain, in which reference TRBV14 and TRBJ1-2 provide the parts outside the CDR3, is EAGVTQFPSHSVIEKGQTVTLRCDPISGHDNLYWYRRVMGKEIKFLLHFVKESKQDESGMPNNRFLAERTGGTYSTLKVQPAELEDSGVYFCASSQKKSYGYTFGSGTRLTVV.

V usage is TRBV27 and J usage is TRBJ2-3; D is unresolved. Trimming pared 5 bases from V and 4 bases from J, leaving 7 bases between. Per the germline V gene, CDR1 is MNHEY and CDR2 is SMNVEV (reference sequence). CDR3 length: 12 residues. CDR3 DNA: TGTGCCAGCAGTCTCCCAGCAGATACGCAGTATTTT. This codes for CASSLPADTQYF.

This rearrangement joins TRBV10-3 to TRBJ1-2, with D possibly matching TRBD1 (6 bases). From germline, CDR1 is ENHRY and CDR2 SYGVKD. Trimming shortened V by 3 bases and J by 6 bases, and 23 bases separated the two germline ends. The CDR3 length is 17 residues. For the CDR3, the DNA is TGTGCCATCAGTGACCCGGATGGGGGGGGCGCAGGGGATGGCTACACCTTC. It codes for CAISDPDGGGAGDGYTF.

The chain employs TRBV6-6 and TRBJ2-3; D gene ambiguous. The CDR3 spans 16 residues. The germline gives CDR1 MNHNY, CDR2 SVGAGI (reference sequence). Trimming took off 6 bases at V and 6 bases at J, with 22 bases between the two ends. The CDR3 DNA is TGTGCCAGCAGCTCCGCCAGCGAACCTCCGCGGGATACGCAGTATTTT. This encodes CASSSASEPPRDTQYF.

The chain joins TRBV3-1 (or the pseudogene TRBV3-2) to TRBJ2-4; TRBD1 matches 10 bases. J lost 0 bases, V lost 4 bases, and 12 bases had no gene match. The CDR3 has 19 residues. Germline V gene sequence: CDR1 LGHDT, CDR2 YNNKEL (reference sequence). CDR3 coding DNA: TGTGCCAGCAGCCTAGGTGGGACAGGGGAATACCTAGCCAAAAACATTCAGTACTTC. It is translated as CASSLGGTGEYLAKNIQYF.

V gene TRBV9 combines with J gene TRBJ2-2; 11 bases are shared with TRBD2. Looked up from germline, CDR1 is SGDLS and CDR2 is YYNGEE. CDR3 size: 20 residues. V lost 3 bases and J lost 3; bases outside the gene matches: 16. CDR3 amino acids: CASSARDSYASGRYTGELFF. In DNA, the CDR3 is TGTGCCAGCAGCGCCCGGGACAGTTATGCTAGCGGGAGGTACACCGGGGAGCTGTTTTTT. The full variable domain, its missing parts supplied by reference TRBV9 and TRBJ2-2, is DSGVTQTPKHLITATGQRVTLRCSPRSGDLSVYWYQQSLDQGLQFLIQYYNGEERAKGNILERFSAQQFPDLHSELNLSSLELGDSALYFCASSARDSYASGRYTGELFFGEGSRLTVL.

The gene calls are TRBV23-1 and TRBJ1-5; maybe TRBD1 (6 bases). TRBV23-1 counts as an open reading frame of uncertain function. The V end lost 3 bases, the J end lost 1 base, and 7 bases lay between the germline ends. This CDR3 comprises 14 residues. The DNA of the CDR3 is TGCGCCAGCAGTCAGGGGGCAAGCAATCAGCCCCAGCATTTT. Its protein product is CASSQGASNQPQHF.

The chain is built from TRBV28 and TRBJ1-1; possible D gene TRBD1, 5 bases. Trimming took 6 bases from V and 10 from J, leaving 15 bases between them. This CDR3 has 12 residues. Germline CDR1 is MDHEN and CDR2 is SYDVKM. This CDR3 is CASRINYGGAFF. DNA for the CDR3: TGTGCCAGCAGAATAAACTACGGGGGAGCTTTCTTT.

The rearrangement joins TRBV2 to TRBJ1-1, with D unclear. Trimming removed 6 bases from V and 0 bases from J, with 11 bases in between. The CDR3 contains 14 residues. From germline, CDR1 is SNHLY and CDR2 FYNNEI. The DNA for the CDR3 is TGTGCCAGCAGCGCGAATAACTTGAACACTGAAGCTTTCTTT. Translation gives CASSANNLNTEAFF.

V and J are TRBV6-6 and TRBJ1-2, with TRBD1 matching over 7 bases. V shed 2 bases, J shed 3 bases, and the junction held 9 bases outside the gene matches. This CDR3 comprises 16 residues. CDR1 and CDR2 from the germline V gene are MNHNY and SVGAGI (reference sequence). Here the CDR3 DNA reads TGTGCCAGCAGTTACATACAGGGGACCACCTACTATGGCTACACCTTC. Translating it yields CASSYIQGTTYYGYTF.

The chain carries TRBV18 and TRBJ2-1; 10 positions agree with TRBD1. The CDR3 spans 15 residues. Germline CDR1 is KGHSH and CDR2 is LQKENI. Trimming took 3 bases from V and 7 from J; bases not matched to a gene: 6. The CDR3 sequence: CASSPPGQGWNEQFF. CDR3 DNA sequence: TGTGCCAGCTCACCGCCGGGACAGGGGTGGAATGAGCAGTTCTTC.

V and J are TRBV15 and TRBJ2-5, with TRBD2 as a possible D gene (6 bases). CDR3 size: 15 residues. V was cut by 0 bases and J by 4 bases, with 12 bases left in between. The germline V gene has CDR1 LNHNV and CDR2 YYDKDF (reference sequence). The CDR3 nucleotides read TGTGCCACCAGCAGAGATTCTGGGGGGTCAGAGACCCAGTACTTC. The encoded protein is CATSRDSGGSETQYF.

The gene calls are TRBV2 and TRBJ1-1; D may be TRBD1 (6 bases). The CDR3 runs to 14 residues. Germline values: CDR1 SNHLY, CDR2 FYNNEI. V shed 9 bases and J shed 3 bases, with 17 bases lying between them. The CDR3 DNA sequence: TGTGCCAGGGAACAGGGTGTTAGGGACACTGAAGCTTTCTTT. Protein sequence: CAREQGVRDTEAFF.

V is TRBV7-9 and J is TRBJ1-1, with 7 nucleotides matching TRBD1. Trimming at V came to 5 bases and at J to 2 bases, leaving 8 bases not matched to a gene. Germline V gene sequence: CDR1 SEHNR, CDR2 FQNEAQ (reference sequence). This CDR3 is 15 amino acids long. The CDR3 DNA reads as TGTGCCAGCAGCCCACAGGGGCAGATCAACACTGAAGCTTTCTTT. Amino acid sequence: CASSPQGQINTEAFF.

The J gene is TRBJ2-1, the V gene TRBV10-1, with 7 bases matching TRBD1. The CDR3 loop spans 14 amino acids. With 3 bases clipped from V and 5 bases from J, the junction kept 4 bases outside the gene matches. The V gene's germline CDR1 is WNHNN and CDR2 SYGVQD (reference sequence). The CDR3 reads CASSEATGDNEQFF. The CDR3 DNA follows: TGCGCCAGCAGTGAAGCTACAGGGGACAATGAGCAGTTCTTC.

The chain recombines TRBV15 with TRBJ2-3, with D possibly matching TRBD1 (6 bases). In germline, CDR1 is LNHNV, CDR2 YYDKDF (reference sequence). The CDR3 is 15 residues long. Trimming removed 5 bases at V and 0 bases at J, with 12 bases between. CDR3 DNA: TGTGCCACCAGCCCCTCGGGGACAAGCACAGATACGCAGTATTTT. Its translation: CATSPSGTSTDTQYF.

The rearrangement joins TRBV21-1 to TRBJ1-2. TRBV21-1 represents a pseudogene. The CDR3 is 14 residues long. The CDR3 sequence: CASSKVPGHYGYTF. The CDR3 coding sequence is TGTGCCAGCAGCAAAGTACCAGGACACTATGGCTACACCTTC.

DNA for the CDR3: TGTGCCAGCAGCTCGTTACTAGCGAAACACATAAATGAGCAGTTCTTC. This gives the protein CASSSLLAKHINEQFF. The chain joins TRBV11-2 to TRBJ2-1, with 7 bases lining up with TRBD2. The CDR3 has 16 residues. The V and J ends lost 4 bases and 7 bases, in that order; junction bases with no gene match: 13. In germline, CDR1 is SGHAT, CDR2 FQNNGV.

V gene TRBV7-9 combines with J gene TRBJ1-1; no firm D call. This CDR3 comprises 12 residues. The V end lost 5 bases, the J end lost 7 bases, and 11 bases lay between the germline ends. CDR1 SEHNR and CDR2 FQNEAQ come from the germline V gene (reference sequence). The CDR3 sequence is CASSQVMDEAFF. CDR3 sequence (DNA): TGTGCCAGCAGCCAGGTTATGGATGAAGCTTTCTTT.

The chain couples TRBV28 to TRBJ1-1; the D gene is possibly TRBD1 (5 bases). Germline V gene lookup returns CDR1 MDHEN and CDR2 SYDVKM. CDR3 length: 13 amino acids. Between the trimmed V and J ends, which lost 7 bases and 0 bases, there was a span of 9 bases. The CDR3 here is CASKAGMNTEAFF. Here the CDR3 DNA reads TGTGCCAGCAAAGCAGGGATGAACACTGAAGCTTTCTTT.